This passage covers 3 T cell receptor beta chains from one sample sequenced in a study of early T cells in non-severe SARS-CoV-2 infection. TCRdb called the 5' RACE reads again in MiXCR, with one record for every CDR3 protein. The data hold fewer than 35,000 distinct CDR3 sequences, with roughly 5.7% observed a single time. The sequenced sample consisted of whole blood. Receptor source: an adult who was a healthcare worker with PCR-confirmed SARS-CoV-2 infection or an uninfected control (not recorded which).

This clonotype was observed many times. The chain carries TRBV27 and TRBJ2-1; D call uncertain. The length of the CDR3 is 15 residues. Trimming shortened V by 7 bases and J by 2 bases, and 15 bases separated the two germline ends. Germline V gene sequence: CDR1 MNHEY, CDR2 SMNVEV (reference sequence). This CDR3 is CASTWNLSPYNEQFF. CDR3 sequence (DNA): TGTGCCAGCACCTGGAACCTATCACCCTACAATGAGCAGTTCTTC.

The table lists this clonotype with many counts. The rearrangement joins TRBV20-1 to TRBJ1-1, with D possibly TRBD1 on 6 matching bases. V shed 6 bases and J shed 3 bases, with 20 bases lying between them. This CDR3 is built from 15 residues. From germline, CDR1 is DFQATT and CDR2 SNEGSKA (reference sequence). The DNA for the CDR3 is TGCAGTGCCCATGGGGGTACAGGGAAAGACACTGAAGCTTTCTTT. It translates to CSAHGGTGKDTEAFF.

This clonotype was recorded many times. The chain carries TRBV20-1 and TRBJ1-1; D might be TRBD1 (5 bases). The length of the CDR3 is 15 residues. Germline CDR1 reads DFQATT; CDR2 reads SNEGSKA (reference sequence). Trimming cost V 6 bases and J 0 bases, with 17 bases left between them. This chain's CDR3 is CSAGALTAMNTEAFF. CDR3 coding DNA: TGCAGTGCGGGCGCCCTGACAGCGATGAACACTGAAGCTTTCTTT.